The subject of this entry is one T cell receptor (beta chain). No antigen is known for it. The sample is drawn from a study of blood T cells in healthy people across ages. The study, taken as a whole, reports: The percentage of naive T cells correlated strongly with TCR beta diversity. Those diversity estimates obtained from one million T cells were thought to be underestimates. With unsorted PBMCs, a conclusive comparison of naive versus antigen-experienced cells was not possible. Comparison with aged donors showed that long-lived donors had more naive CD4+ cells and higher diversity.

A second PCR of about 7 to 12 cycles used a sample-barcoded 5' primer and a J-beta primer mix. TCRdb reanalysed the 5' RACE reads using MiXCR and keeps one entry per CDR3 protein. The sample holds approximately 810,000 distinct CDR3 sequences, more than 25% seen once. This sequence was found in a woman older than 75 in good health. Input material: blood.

The CDR3 here is CASSESPPRGDQPQHF. The CDR3 nucleotides read TGTGCCAGCAGTGAATCGCCCCCCCGCGGTGATCAGCCCCAGCATTTT. The chain recombines TRBV2 with TRBJ1-5; D gene uncertain. Trimming removed 2 bases from V and 5 bases from J, with 16 bases in between. The germline V gene has CDR1 SNHLY and CDR2 FYNNEI. This CDR3 is 16 amino acids long.